These T cell receptor beta chains were read from a single sample in a study of breast tumors, draining lymph nodes, adjacent tissues. TCRdb passed the multiplex PCR reads through MiXCR, listing each CDR3 protein once. The data show fewer than 15,000 distinct CDR3 sequences, roughly 48% seen once. The specimen was tumor-adjacent breast tissue. The receptors originated from a female donor with breast cancer. Some clones in this sample may be carry-over from other donors' samples. Both conserved end residues are part of each CDR3. Each record gives: D gene, J gene, V gene, clone size, CDR3 DNA, CDR3 protein. D genes are given only for firm matches. Part of the rows lack a size; the others show once, few, many or a class for expanded clones.

>NA|TRBJ2-7|TRBV4-3|NA
TGCGCCAGCAGCCAAGGCACAGCCGACCCAGCCTACGAGCAGTACTTC
CASSQGTADPAYEQYF
>NA|TRBJ2-2|TRBV28|NA
TGTGCCAGCAGTTTGGCGGGGAACACCGGGGAGCTGTTTTTT
CASSLAGNTGELFF
>TRBD1|TRBJ2-1|TRBV7-3|NA
TGTGCCAGCAGCTTAAATCAGGACAGGGAGGTTTCGCGGGGCCTAACCTACAATGAGCAGTTCTTC
CASSLNQDREVSRGLTYNEQFF
>NA|TRBJ1-2|TRBV6-5|many
TGTGCCAGCAGACTACTTCCACAGGGCCCTCCCTATGGCTACACCTTC
CASRLLPQGPPYGYTF
>NA|TRBJ2-5|TRBV20-1|NA
TGCAGTGCTAGAGATCTTAGGGGTGCGGAGACCCAGTACTTC
CSARDLRGAETQYF
>TRBD2|TRBJ2-7|TRBV7-6|NA
TGTGCCAGCAGCGTAGGGACTAGCGGGGGAATCTACGAGCAGTACTTC
CASSVGTSGGIYEQYF
>TRBD1|TRBJ2-7|TRBV7-9|NA
TGTGCCAGCAGCAGCAGGATAACAGGGGACGAGCAGTACTTC
CASSSRITGDEQYF
>NA|TRBJ1-2|TRBV20-1|many
TGCAGTGCTGAGATGCCCGAGGAAGGGGTCCGTAACTATGGCTACACCTTC
CSAEMPEEGVRNYGYTF
>TRBD1|TRBJ2-5|TRBV7-8|many
TGTGCCAGCAGCCTAAGGGGGCAATCCCAAGAGACCCAGCACTTC
CASSLRGQSQETQHF
>TRBD2|TRBJ2-7|TRBV7-9|NA
TGTGCCAGCAGCTTAGTTCCGGCTAGCGGGAGGCCCTCCTACGAGCAGTACTTC
CASSLVPASGRPSYEQYF
>NA|TRBJ1-2|TRBV30|medium-sized
TGTGCCTGGAGTACCGGACAGTCCTATGGCTACACCTTC
CAWSTGQSYGYTF
>TRBD1|TRBJ1-1|TRBV12-3/TRBV12-4|few
TGTGCCAGCAGCAGAGACAGGGGCCGCACTGAAGCTTTCTTT
CASSRDRGRTEAFF
>NA|TRBJ1-6|TRBV6-5|medium-sized
TGTGCCAGCAGTTACTCGATGGCAGCTAAAAATTCACCCCTCCACTTT
CASSYSMAAKNSPLHF
>TRBD1|TRBJ1-6|TRBV20-1|few
TGCAGTGCTCTTCCGGACAGGGGGCGAAATTCACCCCTCCACTTT
CSALPDRGRNSPLHF
>NA|TRBJ1-1|TRBV3-1|NA
TGTGCCAGCAGCCAAGATGTTTTACGGACGAACACTGAAGCTTTCTTT
CASSQDVLRTNTEAFF
>TRBD2|TRBJ2-7|TRBV20-1|medium-sized
TGCAGTGCTAGAGGAGTAGCGGGAGTAACTTACGAGCAGTACTTC
CSARGVAGVTYEQYF
>NA|TRBJ1-2|TRBV5-1|medium-sized
TGCGCCAGCAGCCCCTGGACGGACTATGGCTACACCTTC
CASSPWTDYGYTF
>TRBD2|TRBJ2-5|TRBV12-3/TRBV12-4|many
TGTGCCAGCAGTCTCAACTTGGGGGCCGGGGGGGTGTCCGGGGAGACCCAGTACTTC
CASSLNLGAGGVSGETQYF
>NA|TRBJ2-5|TRBV12-3/TRBV12-4|NA
TGTGCCAGCAGGGCTACAGCAGGCGACCAAGAGACCCAGTACTTC
CASRATAGDQETQYF
>NA|TRBJ1-2|TRBV12-3/TRBV12-4|NA
TGTGCCAGTGGGGGGGAGAACTATGGCTACACCTTC
CASGGENYGYTF
>NA|TRBJ2-4|TRBV20-1|many
TGCAGTGCTAGAGCTAGCGTCATTCAGTACTTC
CSARASVIQYF
>NA|TRBJ1-3|TRBV9|many
TGTGCCAGCAGCGTAGTAGGGGGGACTGGAAACACCATATATTTT
CASSVVGGTGNTIYF
>NA|TRBJ2-1|TRBV5-1|many
TGCGCCAGCAGCGGCGGGACACGGACTAATGAGCAGTTCTTC
CASSGGTRTNEQFF
>TRBD2|TRBJ2-1|TRBV24-1|NA
TGTGCCACCAGGACTAGCGGGAGTAATGAGCAGTTCTTC
CATRTSGSNEQFF
>NA|TRBJ2-1|TRBV9|many
TGTGCCAGCAGCGTAAAAGTAAGCTCCTACAATGAGCAGTTCTTC
CASSVKVSSYNEQFF
>NA|TRBJ2-5|TRBV7-8|few
TGTGCCAGCAGCTTAGCAGGTACCGGCCAAGAGACCCAGTACTTC
CASSLAGTGQETQYF
>NA|TRBJ1-3|TRBV4-3|NA
TGCGCCAGCAGCCAAGATACTAGCAACTCTGGAAACATTATATATTTT
CASSQDTSNSGNIIYF
>NA|TRBJ1-2|TRBV20-1|NA
TGCAGTTTTAAGGGAACCCTAGCAATAGGGGGGGGCCTTTATGGCTACACCTTC
CSFKGTLAIGGGLYGYTF
>NA|TRBJ2-7|TRBV2|NA
TGTGCCAGCAGTGATGTTGGGGTTTTGGAGCAGTACTTC
CASSDVGVLEQYF
>TRBD2|TRBJ2-7|TRBV20-1|few
TGCAGTGCTAGACCGGGACTAGCGGGAGGGTTCGGGTACGAGCAGTACTTC
CSARPGLAGGFGYEQYF
>TRBD2|TRBJ2-7|TRBV5-4|many
TGTGCCAGCAGCCACGGGACTAGCTACGAGCAGTACTTC
CASSHGTSYEQYF
>NA|TRBJ1-5|TRBV19|many
TGTGCCAGTAGTATAGTGAAAGATAGCAATCAGCCCCAGCATTTT
CASSIVKDSNQPQHF
>NA|TRBJ2-3|TRBV6-5|few
TGTGCCAGCAGTCCTGGAGTGGGCGCAGATACGCAGTATTTT
CASSPGVGADTQYF
>NA|TRBJ1-5|TRBV27|many
TGTGCCAGCAGAAGGGGGGCGGGACAGCCCCAGCATTTT
CASRRGAGQPQHF
>NA|TRBJ2-5|TRBV5-1|many
TGCGCCAGCAGCTTCGGTGCCCTGGGAGACACCCAGTACTTC
CASSFGALGDTQYF
>NA|TRBJ2-7|TRBV4-3|NA
TGCGCCAGCAGCCAATTGGCTTCAGGGGCCTACGAGCAGTACTTC
CASSQLASGAYEQYF
>NA|TRBJ1-6|TRBV6-5|many
TGTGCCAGCAGTAACTACAGGGATTCAGATTCACCCCTCCACTTT
CASSNYRDSDSPLHF
>NA|TRBJ1-5|TRBV7-3|many
TGTGCCAGCAGCCACCGAGGGGGAACCAATCAGCCCCAGCATTTT
CASSHRGGTNQPQHF
>TRBD1|TRBJ1-2|TRBV4-1|many
TGCGCCAGCAGCCTACGGACAGGGGGGATCTATGGCTACACCTTC
CASSLRTGGIYGYTF
>TRBD2|TRBJ2-7|TRBV2|NA
TGTGCCAGCAGTTGGACTAGCGGGAGTTCCTACGAGCAGTACTTC
CASSWTSGSSYEQYF
>NA|TRBJ1-4|TRBV5-4|few
TGTGCCAGCAGCTTGGGGGTAGAGGGGATGAGTGAAAAACTGTTTTTT
CASSLGVEGMSEKLFF
>NA|TRBJ2-7|TRBV24-1|NA
TGTGCCACCAGTGATTTGCGGGGTTACGAGCAGTACTTC
CATSDLRGYEQYF
>NA|TRBJ1-1|TRBV10-3|NA
TGTGCCATCAGTCCCGGGACGGCGAACACTGAAGCTTTCTTT
CAISPGTANTEAFF